This entry lists 16 T cell receptor beta chains sequenced from one sample in a study of T cell responses to AZD1222 COVID-19 vaccine. Using immunoSEQ multiplex PCR, the repertoire was profiled, and TCRdb retains in-frame clones only, with some absent. Here the sample spans 200,000 or so clones, 85% to 95% being singletons. This specimen consisted of peripheral blood, obtained on day 0 of MenACWY control vaccination. Receptor source: an adult in good health.

The DNA of the CDR3 is TGTGCCAGTAGGACGCTTGACAGGGGGAGCAATCAGCCCCAGCATTTT. This translates into CASRTLDRGSNQPQHF. The J gene is TRBJ1-5, the V gene TRBV19, with TRBD1 matching 9 bases. This CDR3 has 16 residues. The V and J ends lost 6 bases and 1 base, in that order; junction bases with no gene match: 7. Germline V lookup: CDR1 LNHDA, CDR2 SQIVND (reference sequence).

The chain joins TRBV4-3 to TRBJ1-2, with 12 bases aligning to TRBD1. Germline V gene sequence: CDR1 LGHNA, CDR2 YSLEER. The CDR3 extends over 14 amino acids. V lost 6 bases and J lost 6; bases outside the gene matches: 5. The DNA of the CDR3 is TGCGCCAGCAGTCGGGACAGGGGGCGGGATGGCTACACCTTC. Residues: CASSRDRGRDGYTF.

V gene TRBV19 combines with J gene TRBJ1-1, with D tentatively TRBD1 (5 bases). The CDR3 has 15 residues. The V gene lost 4 bases and the J gene lost 1 base, with 13 bases spanning the gap. Looked up from germline, CDR1 is LNHDA and CDR2 is SQIVND (reference sequence). The CDR3, as DNA: TGTGCCAGTAGTACCCCTGGGGGGGGGAACACTGAAGCTTTCTTT. This gives the protein CASSTPGGGNTEAFF. Filled out from reference TRBV19 and TRBJ1-1, the complete variable domain reads DGGITQSPKYLFRKEGQNVTLSCEQNLNHDAMYWYRQDPGQGLRLIYYSQIVNDFQKGDIAEGYSVSREKKESFPLTVTSAQKNPTAFYLCASSTPGGGNTEAFFGQGTRLTVV.

This chain joins TRBV7-9 and TRBJ1-1; D remains unclear. The CDR3 sequence is 11 residues long. V dropped 5 bases and J dropped 8 bases, with 9 bases sitting between them. The germline V gene encodes CDR1 SEHNR and CDR2 FQNEAQ (reference sequence). The CDR3 DNA is TGTGCCAGCAGCCCGCATCCCGAAGCTTTCTTT. It specifies CASSPHPEAFF.

V is TRBV2 and J is TRBJ1-3; D is undetermined. The germline V and J ends were trimmed by 7 bases and 4 bases, with 8 bases remaining between them. Germline values: CDR1 SNHLY, CDR2 FYNNEI. The CDR3 contains 12 residues. The chain's CDR3 is CASTSNGNTIYF. The CDR3 nucleotides read TGTGCCAGCACATCCAACGGAAACACCATATATTTT. Full variable domain (remainder filled in from reference TRBV2 and TRBJ1-3): EPEVTQTPSHQVTQMGQEVILRCVPISNHLYFYWYRQILGQKVEFLVSFYNNEISEKSEIFDDQFSVERPDGSNFTLKIRSTKLEDSAMYFCASTSNGNTIYFGEGSWLTVV.

This chain connects TRBV4-3 to TRBJ1-6; no clear D. Germline V gene lookup returns CDR1 LGHNA and CDR2 YSLEER. The CDR3 consists of 17 residues. The ends were cut back, 0 bases at V and 0 bases at J, with 9 bases in the middle. In DNA, the CDR3 is TGCGCCAGCAGCCAAGATCCCCGAAGCTCCTATAATTCACCCCTCCACTTT. Protein: CASSQDPRSSYNSPLHF.

This chain joins TRBV11-2 and TRBJ1-1; D unresolved. The CDR3 runs 11 residues. V was shortened by 3 bases and J by 3 bases, with 2 bases between the two germline ends. The germline CDR1 and CDR2 sequences are SGHAT and FQNNGV. The CDR3: CASSFHTEAFF. The CDR3 nucleotides are TGTGCCAGCAGCTTTCACACTGAAGCTTTCTTT. Full variable domain (remainder filled in from reference TRBV11-2 and TRBJ1-1): EAGVAQSPRYKIIEKRQSVAFWCNPISGHATLYWYQQILGQGPKLLIQFQNNGVVDDSQLPKDRFSAERLKGVDSTLKIQPAKLEDSAVYLCASSFHTEAFFGQGTRLTVV.

The V gene is TRBV2, the J gene TRBJ1-1; a weak D match, TRBD1 (6 bases). Per germline, CDR1 SNHLY and CDR2 FYNNEI. V was trimmed by 2 bases and J by 1 base, leaving 11 bases between them. The CDR3 contains 15 residues. CDR3 protein: CASSERPRGNTEAFF. In nucleotides, the CDR3 is TGTGCCAGCAGTGAACGCCCCAGGGGGAACACTGAAGCTTTCTTT. Full variable domain (rest looked up from reference TRBV2 and TRBJ1-1): EPEVTQTPSHQVTQMGQEVILRCVPISNHLYFYWYRQILGQKVEFLVSFYNNEISEKSEIFDDQFSVERPDGSNFTLKIRSTKLEDSAMYFCASSERPRGNTEAFFGQGTRLTVV.

V is TRBV25-1 and J is TRBJ2-2; TRBD1 aligns across 7 bases. Trimming removed 0 bases from V and 1 base from J; junction bases left unmatched: 8. Germline assignment: CDR1 MGHDK and CDR2 SYGVNS. This CDR3 has 18 amino acids. CDR3 sequence reads: CASSEYKTGYGNTGELFF. CDR3 in DNA: TGTGCCAGCAGTGAATATAAGACAGGGTACGGGAACACCGGGGAGCTGTTTTTT.

The chain uses TRBV19 and TRBJ1-1; TRBD1 aligns across 8 bases. V dropped 9 bases and J dropped 1; count of bases not matched to a gene: 7. Per the germline V gene, CDR1 is LNHDA and CDR2 is SQIVND (reference sequence). This CDR3 region has 14 residues. The CDR3 DNA sequence: TGTGCCAGCCGAAGGGGACAGGCGAACACTGAAGCTTTCTTT. This translates into CASRRGQANTEAFF.

The chain is built from TRBV29-1 and TRBJ1-2, with 7 bases that match TRBD1. Germline CDR1 is SQVTM and CDR2 is ANQGSEA. With 4 bases clipped from V and 3 bases from J, the junction kept 2 bases outside the gene matches. This CDR3 has 12 residues. CDR3 amino acids: CSVAQGDYGYTF. CDR3 DNA sequence: TGCAGCGTTGCTCAGGGGGACTATGGCTACACCTTC.

The chain couples TRBV27 to TRBJ1-5; possible D gene TRBD1, 6 bases. Germline V gene sequence: CDR1 MNHEY, CDR2 SMNVEV (reference sequence). V dropped 8 bases and J dropped 4 bases, with 12 bases sitting between them. The CDR3 contains 13 residues. The CDR3 protein is CASARGGNQPQHF. The CDR3 DNA reads TGTGCCAGCGCCAGGGGAGGGAATCAGCCCCAGCATTTT.

The chain employs TRBV24-1 and TRBJ2-3, with D maybe TRBD2 (6 bases). Germline V lookup: CDR1 KGHDR, CDR2 SFDVKD. This CDR3 spans 15 amino acids. With 3 bases removed from V and 6 bases from J, the gap between germline ends came to 15 bases. The CDR3 nucleotides read TGTGCCACCAGTGATCAGGGACGGGGGATGGATACGCAGTATTTT. This encodes CATSDQGRGMDTQYF.

This chain joins TRBV23-1 and TRBJ1-3; D might be TRBD1 (6 bases). TRBV23-1 has ORF status, its function being uncertain. V was pared by 7 bases and J by 0 bases, with 10 bases between. This CDR3 comprises 14 residues. CDR3 amino acids: CASKTGVSGNTIYF. The CDR3 DNA is TGCGCCAGCAAGACAGGTGTCTCTGGAAACACCATATATTTT.

The chain is built from TRBV3-1 (or the pseudogene TRBV3-2) and TRBJ2-1; 12 bases agree with TRBD2. Germline assignment: CDR1 LGHDT and CDR2 YNNKEL (reference sequence). CDR3 length: 17 amino acids. After removal of 4 bases from V and 5 bases from J, the junction contained 9 bases not matched to a gene. The CDR3 nucleotides are TGTGCCAGCAGCCCCGGGGCTAGCGGGGGGGCACACAATGAGCAGTTCTTC. It specifies CASSPGASGGAHNEQFF.

V gene TRBV2 combines with J gene TRBJ2-2; possibly TRBD1 for D (6 bases). The germline V gene encodes CDR1 SNHLY and CDR2 FYNNEI. The CDR3 loop spans 14 amino acids. The germline V and J ends were trimmed by 7 bases and 1 base, with 10 bases remaining between them. The CDR3 spells CASKQGMNTGELFF. The DNA of the CDR3 is TGTGCCAGCAAGCAGGGGATGAACACCGGGGAGCTGTTTTTT.